The rows below give T cell receptor beta chains drawn from one sample of a study of blood T cell repertoires in COVID-19. Sequencing was performed with immunoSEQ multiplex PCR; in TCRdb, only in-frame clones are kept and a portion is missing. The sample has 150,000 to 200,000 clones, 74% seen once. Sequences were obtained from peripheral blood. These receptors originate from an elderly woman with acute or convalescent COVID-19. The CDR3 runs from the conserved cysteine through the conserved F or W. Fields, in order: D gene, J gene, clone size, V gene, CDR3 protein, CDR3 DNA. The D gene is left open where the match is weak. Not all rows give a size; the values are once, few, many and, for expanded clones, a class.

-	TRBJ1-5	-	TRBV19	CASSIEGQGGQPQHF	TGTGCCAGTAGTATAGAAGGGCAGGGAGGGCAGCCCCAGCATTTT
-	TRBJ1-4	-	TRBV27	CATALREGLGEKLFF	TGTGCCACAGCTCTCCGGGAGGGGCTGGGGGAAAAACTGTTTTTT
-	TRBJ1-1	-	TRBV5-6	CASRGGSINTEAFF	TGTGCCAGCCGTGGAGGGAGTATAAACACTGAAGCTTTCTTT
-	TRBJ2-6	-	TRBV19	CASRSGWTSGANVLTF	TGTGCCAGTAGGAGCGGTTGGACTTCTGGGGCCAACGTCCTGACTTTC
TRBD2	TRBJ2-7	once	TRBV27	CASSGGHREAIYEQYF	TGTGCCAGCAGTGGGGGTCACCGGGAGGCGATATACGAGCAGTACTTC
-	TRBJ2-5	-	TRBV7-3	CASSLGSQGETQYF	TGTGCCAGCAGCTTAGGTTCCCAGGGGGAGACCCAGTACTTC
TRBD2	TRBJ2-1	-	TRBV16	CASSQFTGGLGYEQFF	TGTGCCAGCAGCCAATTCACGGGAGGGCTGGGGTATGAGCAGTTCTTC
-	TRBJ2-1	-	TRBV27	CASSPESSYNEQFF	TGTGCCAGCAGTCCCGAGAGCTCCTACAATGAGCAGTTCTTC
-	TRBJ2-1	-	TRBV6-5	CASSPQGIGGLGQFF	TGTGCCAGCAGCCCGCAGGGGATTGGAGGTCTAGGGCAGTTCTTC
TRBD2	TRBJ2-3	-	TRBV18	CASSPALAGGTDTQYF	TGTGCCAGCTCACCGGCATTAGCGGGCGGCACAGATACGCAGTATTTT
TRBD2	TRBJ2-3	many	TRBV4-1	CASSRLPGLAGHSSTDTQYF	TGCGCCAGCAGCCGCTTACCGGGACTAGCGGGTCATTCTAGCACAGATACGCAGTATTTT
-	TRBJ2-2	-	TRBV5-1	CASSLAANTGELFF	TGCGCCAGCAGCTTGGCGGCGAACACCGGGGAGCTGTTTTTT
-	TRBJ2-2	-	TRBV6-5	CASSTADFTGELFF	TGTGCCAGCAGTACGGCGGATTTCACCGGGGAGCTGTTTTTT
-	TRBJ2-1	-	TRBV7-2	CASSSEAYNEQFF	TGTGCCAGCAGCTCCGAGGCCTACAATGAGCAGTTCTTC
-	TRBJ2-3	-	TRBV7-9	CASSPPGLNTQYF	TGTGCCAGCAGCCCACCCGGACTAAATACGCAGTATTTT
TRBD2	TRBJ2-7	-	TRBV9	CASSVAPSGRIPYEQYF	TGTGCCAGCAGCGTAGCCCCTAGCGGGAGAATCCCCTACGAGCAGTACTTC
TRBD1	TRBJ2-6	once	TRBV18	CASSTQGMGANVLTF	TGTGCCAGCTCAACACAGGGGATGGGGGCCAACGTCCTGACTTTC
TRBD2	TRBJ2-1	-	TRBV7-2	CASSFVSGSLNNEQFF	TGTGCCAGCAGCTTTGTTAGCGGGAGTCTTAACAATGAGCAGTTCTTC
TRBD1	TRBJ1-1	-	TRBV29-1	CSVEGDRGTEAFF	TGCAGCGTTGAGGGGGACAGGGGCACTGAAGCTTTCTTT
-	TRBJ1-1	-	TRBV27	CASSAQVATEAFF	TGTGCCAGCAGTGCACAGGTGGCCACTGAAGCTTTCTTT
-	TRBJ1-4	-	TRBV28	CASSSTGPATNEKLFF	TGTGCCAGCTCCTCGACAGGCCCCGCAACTAATGAAAAACTGTTTTTT
-	TRBJ1-2	few	TRBV28	CASSFPPPTGHGYTF	TGTGCCAGCAGTTTTCCCCCGCCGACAGGACATGGCTACACCTTC
-	TRBJ1-6	-	TRBV16	CASSRVLLGNSPLHF	TGTGCCAGCAGCCGAGTGCTACTCGGGAATTCACCCCTCCACTTT
TRBD2	TRBJ2-3	-	TRBV5-1	CASSQGLAGGSTDTQYF	TGCGCCAGCAGTCAAGGACTAGCGGGAGGGAGCACAGATACGCAGTATTTT
TRBD1	TRBJ1-6	-	TRBV9	CASSADRGNSPLHF	TGTGCCAGCAGCGCTGACAGGGGAAATTCACCCCTCCACTTT
-	TRBJ2-3	few	TRBV18	CASSPAGQLLRSDTQYF	TGTGCCAGCTCACCCGCGGGACAGCTCCTCAGGTCAGATACGCAGTATTTT
TRBD1	TRBJ2-2	-	TRBV5-1	CASSELGTGGRELFF	TGCGCCAGCAGCGAACTCGGGACAGGGGGCCGGGAGCTGTTTTTT
TRBD2	TRBJ2-1	-	TRBV2	CASSPSVAGTANEQFF	TGTGCCAGCAGCCCCTCAGTAGCGGGTACGGCCAATGAGCAGTTCTTC
-	TRBJ1-4	-	TRBV28	CASSSSPRGKLFF	TGTGCCAGCAGTTCTTCCCCGCGGGGAAAACTGTTTTTT
TRBD2	TRBJ2-7	-	TRBV27	CASSLWAGGFSYEQYF	TGTGCCAGCAGTTTATGGGCGGGAGGGTTCTCCTACGAGCAGTACTTC
-	TRBJ2-1	-	TRBV3-1/TRBV3-2	CASSLNQGIPNEQFF	TGTGCCAGCAGCCTCAATCAGGGTATTCCTAATGAGCAGTTCTTC
TRBD1	TRBJ1-1	once	TRBV4-3	CASSDRQGLPEAFF	TGCGCCAGCAGCGACCGACAGGGCCTCCCTGAAGCTTTCTTT
-	TRBJ2-5	-	TRBV6-5	CASSYSLIQETQYF	TGTGCCAGCAGTTACTCCCTTATCCAAGAGACCCAGTACTTC
-	TRBJ2-1	few	TRBV7-2	CASSQVGGDRWYNEQFF	TGTGCCAGCAGTCAAGTAGGAGGAGACAGGTGGTACAATGAGCAGTTCTTC
-	TRBJ2-5	-	TRBV27	CASSFSLQETQYF	TGTGCCAGCAGTTTCTCCCTCCAAGAGACCCAGTACTTC
-	TRBJ2-5	-	TRBV11-2	CASSPGGLSGETQYF	TGTGCCAGCAGTCCCGGCGGCCTCTCGGGGGAGACCCAGTACTTC
TRBD2	TRBJ2-3	-	TRBV27	CASSLYGGAKDTQYF	TGTGCCAGCAGTTTATACGGGGGGGCTAAGGATACGCAGTATTTT
TRBD2	TRBJ2-1	-	TRBV7-3	CASSTGLAATSNEQFF	TGTGCCAGCAGCACCGGACTAGCGGCCACCTCTAATGAGCAGTTCTTC
-	TRBJ2-3	-	TRBV18	CASSRADSTDTQYF	TGTGCCAGCTCACGAGCCGATAGCACAGATACGCAGTATTTT
TRBD1	TRBJ1-2	-	TRBV4-1	CASSQEGQNYGYTF	TGCGCCAGCAGCCAGGAGGGACAGAACTATGGCTACACCTTC
TRBD1	TRBJ2-7	-	TRBV27	CASSSTGAGYEQYF	TGTGCCAGCAGTTCGACAGGGGCCGGCTACGAGCAGTACTTC
TRBD1	TRBJ1-6	-	TRBV28	CASSPGTGNSPLHF	TGTGCCAGCAGTCCTGGGACAGGGAATTCACCCCTCCACTTT
-	TRBJ2-1	few	TRBV18	CASTPNRKISYNEQFF	TGTGCCAGCACTCCTAACAGGAAGATCTCCTACAATGAGCAGTTCTTC
TRBD1	TRBJ2-4	-	TRBV7-6	CASSSRFDRGEKNIQYF	TGTGCCAGCAGCTCCCGTTTCGACAGGGGGGAAAAAAACATTCAGTACTTC
TRBD2	TRBJ2-7	-	TRBV28	CASTLNGLAGDEQYF	TGTGCCAGCACCCTGAATGGACTAGCGGGAGACGAGCAGTACTTC
-	TRBJ1-1	medium-sized	TRBV10-2	CASSGQGNTEAFF	TGCGCCAGCAGTGGTCAGGGGAACACTGAAGCTTTCTTT